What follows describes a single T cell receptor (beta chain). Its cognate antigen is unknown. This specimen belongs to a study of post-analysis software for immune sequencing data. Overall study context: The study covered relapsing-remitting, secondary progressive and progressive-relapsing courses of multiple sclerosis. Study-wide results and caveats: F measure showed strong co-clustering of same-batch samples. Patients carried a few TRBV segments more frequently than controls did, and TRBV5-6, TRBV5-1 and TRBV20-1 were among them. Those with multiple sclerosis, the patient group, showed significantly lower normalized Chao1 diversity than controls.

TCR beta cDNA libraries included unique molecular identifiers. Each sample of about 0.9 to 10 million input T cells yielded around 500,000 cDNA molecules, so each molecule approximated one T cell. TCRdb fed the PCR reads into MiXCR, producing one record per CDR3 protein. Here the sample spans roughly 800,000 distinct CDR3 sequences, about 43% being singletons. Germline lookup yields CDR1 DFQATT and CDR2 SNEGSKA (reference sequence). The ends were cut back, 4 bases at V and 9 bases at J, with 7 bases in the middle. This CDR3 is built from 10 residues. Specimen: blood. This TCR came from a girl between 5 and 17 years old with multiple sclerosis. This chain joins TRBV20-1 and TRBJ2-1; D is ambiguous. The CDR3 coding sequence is TGCAGTGCTACCTGGACTGAGCAGTTCTTC. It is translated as CSATWTEQFF.